What follows are 15 T cell receptor beta chains derived from one specimen sequenced in a study of T cell repertoires in cytomegalovirus infection. MiXCR, applied by TCRdb to the reads, yields one record per CDR3 protein. The sample lists roughly 500,000 distinct CDR3 sequences, roughly 10% occurring once. Sequencing was done on a sample of PBMCs. The receptor set was obtained from a human donor in good health (CMV status not recorded). Some clones in this sample may be carry-over from other donors' samples.

This clonotype showed up many times. This rearrangement joins TRBV7-9 to TRBJ2-7, with 8 bases aligning to TRBD2. Germline V lookup: CDR1 SEHNR, CDR2 FQNEAQ (reference sequence). The CDR3 is 13 residues long. After removal of 5 bases from V and 7 bases from J, the junction contained 7 bases not matched to a gene. Here the CDR3 reads CASSGSGGREQYF. Here the CDR3 DNA reads TGTGCCAGCAGCGGGAGCGGGGGTAGAGAGCAGTACTTC.

The chain joins TRBV6-1 to TRBJ2-1, with TRBD2 identical over 12 bases. The V segment lost 6 bases and the J segment 2 bases; nucleotides outside the gene matches: 11. CDR1 MNHNS and CDR2 SASEGT come from the germline V gene. This CDR3 is 18 amino acids long. In nucleotides, the CDR3 is TGTGCCAGCAGATCAGGACTAGCGGGGTCTTACCCCTACAATGAGCAGTTCTTC. Residues: CASRSGLAGSYPYNEQFF.

The table lists this clonotype with many counts. The CDR3 loop is CASSAAGTSGTYEQYF. The CDR3 region has the DNA TGCGCCAGCAGCGCGGCCGGGACTAGCGGGACCTACGAGCAGTACTTC. The gene calls are TRBV5-1 and TRBJ2-7, with 13 positions matching TRBD2. V was pared by 4 bases and J by 2 bases, with 6 bases of the junction left unmatched. The CDR3 spans 16 residues. Germline V gene data show CDR1 as SGHRS and CDR2 as YFSETQ. The whole variable domain, remainder taken from reference TRBV5-1 and TRBJ2-7, is KAGVTQTPRYLIKTRGQQVTLSCSPISGHRSVSWYQQTPGQGLQFLFEYFSETQRNKGNFPGRFSGRQFSNSRSEMNVSTLELGDSALYLCASSAAGTSGTYEQYFGPGTRLTVT.

This clonotype was seen a handful of times. V is TRBV20-1 and J is TRBJ2-5; possible D gene TRBD2, 7 bases. The CDR3 sequence is 14 residues long. Germline values: CDR1 DFQATT, CDR2 SNEGSKA (reference sequence). V was clipped by 0 bases and J by 5 bases, with 13 bases between them. CDR3 DNA: TGCAGTGCTAGAGACCCCAGGGGAGGGGAGACCCAGTACTTC. The encoded protein is CSARDPRGGETQYF.

This clonotype was seen only a few times. The chain is built from TRBV20-1 and TRBJ2-1; 10 bases are shared with TRBD2. Germline V gives CDR1 DFQATT, CDR2 SNEGSKA (reference sequence). Trimming took 6 bases from V and 2 from J; bases not matched to a gene: 10. CDR3 length equals 16 residues. The CDR3 loop is CSAVSLAGGPYNEQFF. CDR3 bases: TGCAGTGCCGTTTCTTTAGCGGGGGGCCCCTACAATGAGCAGTTCTTC.

This clonotype has a handful of counts. The V gene is TRBV6-2 or TRBV6-3, the J gene TRBJ1-1; possible D gene TRBD1, 5 bases. Trimming pared 5 bases from V and 7 bases from J, leaving 23 bases between. There are 16 residues in the CDR3. Germline CDR1 reads MNHEY; CDR2 reads SVGEGT. The CDR3 nucleotides are TGTGCCAGCAGTGCCCTCTTGGGACCGATAGCCAGTGAAGCTTTCTTT. Protein sequence: CASSALLGPIASEAFF.

At least ten counts were recorded for this clonotype. V is TRBV11-2 and J is TRBJ2-2, with D possibly TRBD1 on 6 matching bases. The CDR3 length is 14 residues. From germline, CDR1 is SGHAT and CDR2 FQNNGV. Trimming cost V 3 bases and J 8 bases, with 13 bases left between them. The CDR3 is CASSFFGGTGELFF. In nucleotides, the CDR3 is TGTGCCAGCAGCTTTTTCGGTGGGACAGGGGAGCTGTTTTTT.

This clonotype was seen many times. J is TRBJ1-3 and V is TRBV3-1; 10 bases agree with TRBD1. Germline loops: CDR1 LGHDT, CDR2 YNNKEL (reference sequence). After removal of 4 bases from V and 0 bases from J, the junction contained 18 bases not matched to a gene. The CDR3 length is 21 residues. The CDR3 is CASSRVPPGTGVFRSGNTIYF. As DNA, the CDR3 is TGTGCCAGCAGCCGGGTGCCCCCCGGGACAGGGGTCTTCCGCTCTGGAAACACCATATATTTT.

Many counts were recorded for this clonotype. The V and J genes are TRBV7-3 and TRBJ1-1; 7 bases are a match to TRBD1. The CDR3 sequence is 15 residues long. Unmatched junction bases numbered 4, after V lost 2 bases and J lost 1 base. Germline CDR1 reads SGHTA; CDR2 reads FQGTGA. DNA for the CDR3: TGTGCCAGCAGCTTACAACAGGGGACGAACACTGAAGCTTTCTTT. Translated, it gives CASSLQQGTNTEAFF.

The V call is TRBV5-6, the J call TRBJ2-2; weak D call: TRBD2 (6 bases). V lost 8 bases, J lost 6 bases, and 17 bases lay in between. Germline CDR1 SGHDT, CDR2 YYEEEE. This CDR3 spans 14 amino acids. The CDR3 loop reads CASLRAGIAGELFF. Written as DNA, the CDR3 is TGTGCCAGTCTCCGGGCGGGGATTGCCGGGGAGCTGTTTTTT.

This clonotype was detected many times. The chain couples TRBV6-5 to TRBJ1-2; maybe TRBD1 (6 bases). V was trimmed by 0 bases and J by 8 bases, leaving 13 bases between them. There are 14 residues in the CDR3. Germline CDR1 is MNHEY and CDR2 is SVGAGI. CDR3 in DNA: TGTGCCAGCAGTTACTCGACAGGTGGGGTAGGCTACACCTTC. It encodes CASSYSTGGVGYTF.

This clonotype was found many times. J is TRBJ2-2 and V is TRBV5-1; 14 positions agree with TRBD2. J lost 6 bases, V lost 6 bases, and 13 bases had no gene match. This CDR3 region has 18 residues. Germline V lookup: CDR1 SGHRS, CDR2 YFSETQ. The CDR3 nucleotides are TGCGCCAGCAACCTGGGACTAGCGGGAGCGGATCTTCCCGGGGAGCTGTTTTTT. It encodes CASNLGLAGADLPGELFF.

This clonotype has at least ten counts. The V gene is TRBV6-1, the J gene TRBJ2-5; D uncertain. This CDR3 comprises 12 residues. Trimming took 8 bases from V and 0 from J, leaving 7 bases between them. Germline V gene data show CDR1 as MNHNS and CDR2 as SASEGT. Written as DNA, the CDR3 is TGTGCCAGCGGTCGCAACCAAGAGACCCAGTACTTC. Its translation is CASGRNQETQYF.

This clonotype was observed a handful of times. The chain combines TRBV5-1 with TRBJ1-1; no firm D call. Germline lookup yields CDR1 SGHRS and CDR2 YFSETQ. The CDR3 runs 15 residues. V lost 0 bases to trimming and J lost 3 bases, with 12 bases between them. CDR3 DNA: TGCGCCAGCAGCTTGGAGGTCCCAGCGGACACTGAAGCTTTCTTT. It codes for CASSLEVPADTEAFF.

This clonotype was observed a few times. The genes are TRBV9 and TRBJ1-2; D is possibly TRBD1 (5 bases). V was trimmed by 3 bases and J by 0 bases, leaving 9 bases between them. The CDR3 has 14 amino acids. CDR1 SGDLS and CDR2 YYNGEE come from the germline V gene. In nucleotides, the CDR3 is TGTGCCAGCAGCGGGGGGGAACCTAACTATGGCTACACCTTC. This codes for CASSGGEPNYGYTF.